The 19 T cell receptor beta chains presented below share a single source sample, sequenced in a study of shared clonotypes between healthy human individuals. Libraries were prepared by immunoSEQ multiplex PCR; TCRdb keeps only in-frame clonotypes and omits some of them. Counted here are hundreds of thousands of clones, around 97% occurring once; the ten biggest clones make up 0.057%. The sample taken for sequencing was naive CD4+ T cells sorted from blood. The subset is: CD45RA+ positively selected. The receptors here all came from a woman in her 30s in good health.

This clone occurred once. The V call is TRBV7-2, the J call TRBJ1-4; D gene ambiguous. V was pared by 3 bases and J by 5 bases, with 7 bases between. The germline gives CDR1 SGHTA, CDR2 FQGNSA. CDR3 length: 13 amino acids. This CDR3 reads CASSFGRNEKLFF. Here the CDR3 DNA reads TGTGCCAGCAGCTTCGGACGGAATGAAAAACTGTTTTTT.

This clone was seen only once. The chain has TRBV25-1 and TRBJ1-4; D remains ambiguous. This CDR3 spans 14 amino acids. Trimming removed 4 bases at V and 0 bases at J, with 6 bases between. The V gene's germline CDR1 is MGHDK and CDR2 SYGVNS. CDR3 protein: CASSVRTTNEKLFF. DNA of the CDR3: TGTGCCAGCAGTGTTCGGACAACTAATGAAAAACTGTTTTTT.

The chain recombines TRBV4-2 with TRBJ2-7, with 8 positions matching TRBD2. Unmatched junction bases numbered 11, after V lost 4 bases and J lost 6 bases. Per the germline V gene, CDR1 is LGHNA and CDR2 is YNFKEQ. The CDR3 is 15 residues long. CDR3 in amino acids: CASSLGLAKTGEQYF. CDR3 in DNA: TGTGCCAGCAGCCTCGGACTAGCTAAGACGGGCGAGCAGTACTTC.

This chain connects TRBV28 to TRBJ2-7; possibly TRBD1 for D (5 bases). This CDR3 region has 15 residues. The V end was cut by 4 bases, the J end by 2 bases, with 15 bases between. Germline CDR1 reads MDHEN; CDR2 reads SYDVKM. Here the CDR3 DNA reads TGTGCCAGCAGTTGGGGCTACATTCGACCCTACGAGCAGTACTTC. It codes for CASSWGYIRPYEQYF. The whole variable domain, filled in from reference TRBV28 and TRBJ2-7, reads DVKVTQSSRYLVKRTGEKVFLECVQDMDHENMFWYRQDPGLGLRLIYFSYDVKMKEKGDIPEGYSVSREKKERFSLILESASTNQTSMYLCASSWGYIRPYEQYFGPGTRLTVT.

This clone was seen just once. The rearrangement links TRBV5-1 to TRBJ2-1; the match to TRBD1 covers 7 bases. Per germline, CDR1 SGHRS and CDR2 YFSETQ. The CDR3 totals 13 residues. Unmatched junction bases numbered 8, after V lost 4 bases and J lost 10 bases. In DNA form, the CDR3 reads TGCGCCAGCAGCCAAAGGGACAGAGGAGAGCAGTTCTTC. Translation gives CASSQRDRGEQFF.

This rearrangement joins TRBV5-1 to TRBJ2-1; no clear D. In germline, CDR1 is SGHRS, CDR2 YFSETQ. Trimming pared 0 bases from V and 10 bases from J, leaving 11 bases between. This CDR3 is 13 amino acids long. CDR3 sequence (DNA): TGCGCCAGCAGCTTGGATCAGGTCCTGGAGCAGTTCTTC. This translates into CASSLDQVLEQFF.

This chain links TRBV29-1 with TRBJ1-2; the match to TRBD1 covers 12 bases. Trimming removed 6 bases from V and 7 bases from J; junction bases left unmatched: 3. This CDR3 has 12 residues. Germline-derived CDR1 and CDR2 are SQVTM and ANQGSEA. Here the CDR3 reads CSVGQGAGGYTF. The CDR3 DNA is TGCAGCGTGGGACAGGGGGCCGGTGGCTACACCTTC.

The V gene is TRBV7-2, the J gene TRBJ2-7; D unresolved. The V end lost 1 base, the J end lost 7 bases, and 14 bases lay between the germline ends. CDR1 SGHTA and CDR2 FQGNSA come from the germline V gene. The CDR3 spans 14 residues. The CDR3 DNA sequence: TGTGCCAGCAGCTTAGGGACCCCAGGTTCGGAGCAGTACTTC. Residues: CASSLGTPGSEQYF.

The rearrangement uses TRBV28 and TRBJ1-5; D not resolved. Germline loops: CDR1 MDHEN, CDR2 SYDVKM. The CDR3 spans 15 residues. V dropped 6 bases and J dropped 5 bases, with 17 bases sitting between them. CDR3 amino acids: CASSPGRVGDQPQHF. CDR3 sequence (DNA): TGTGCCAGCAGCCCGGGAAGGGTCGGCGATCAGCCCCAGCATTTT.

This chain connects TRBV9 to TRBJ1-1; D unclear. The CDR3 covers 13 residues. Germline loops: CDR1 SGDLS, CDR2 YYNGEE. Deletions cut 3 bases from V and 1 base from J, with 7 bases between. The CDR3 nucleotides are TGTGCCAGCAGCGCGACGGGGAACACTGAAGCTTTCTTT. The encoded protein is CASSATGNTEAFF.

This clone was observed once. This CDR3 is also generated by other DNA sequences in the sample. The rearrangement uses TRBV28 and TRBJ2-7; the D call may be TRBD1 or TRBD2 (6 bases each). V lost 2 bases to trimming and J lost 3 bases, with 11 bases between them. This CDR3 comprises 14 residues. From germline, CDR1 is MDHEN and CDR2 SYDVKM. DNA of the CDR3: TGTGCCAGCAGTTTACAAGGGGGGAACTACGAGCAGTACTTC. It specifies CASSLQGGNYEQYF.

This clone was detected once. This rearrangement joins TRBV19 to TRBJ1-5; TRBD1 matches 7 bases. Germline trimming cut 7 bases from V and 4 bases from J; bases unmatched to any gene: 7. From germline, CDR1 is LNHDA and CDR2 SQIVND (reference sequence). The CDR3 has 14 residues. CDR3 sequence: CASIGAGGNQPQHF. The CDR3 DNA reads as TGTGCCAGTATCGGGGCAGGGGGAAATCAGCCCCAGCATTTT.

The rearrangement links TRBV10-3 to TRBJ2-7; 8 nucleotides line up with TRBD2. CDR3 length: 15 amino acids. Per germline, CDR1 ENHRY and CDR2 SYGVKD. The V segment lost 6 bases and the J segment 4 bases; nucleotides outside the gene matches: 11. CDR3 loop: CAISPLLAELYEQYF. The CDR3, as DNA: TGTGCCATCAGCCCACTACTAGCGGAACTTTACGAGCAGTACTTC.

The rearrangement joins TRBV5-4 to TRBJ2-1, with TRBD2 matching over 7 bases. The CDR3 has 16 residues. V was clipped by 5 bases and J by 5 bases; unmatched bases: 13. The V gene's germline CDR1 is SGHNT and CDR2 YYREEE (reference sequence). The CDR3 region has the DNA TGTGCCAGCAGTCCGGGCGGGGGAGGAAACCACAATGAGCAGTTCTTC. It specifies CASSPGGGGNHNEQFF.

A single count supports this clone. This chain uses TRBV6-1 with TRBJ1-5; D might be TRBD1 (6 bases). Germline CDR1 is MNHNS and CDR2 is SASEGT. This CDR3 is built from 15 residues. The V gene lost 3 bases and the J gene lost 1 base, with 10 bases spanning the gap. In DNA, the CDR3 is TGTGCCAGCAGTGAGACAGGAATGAGCAATCAGCCCCAGCATTTT. Translated, it gives CASSETGMSNQPQHF.

The chain employs TRBV19 and TRBJ2-3; the match to TRBD1 covers 7 bases. Per the germline V gene, CDR1 is LNHDA and CDR2 is SQIVND (reference sequence). The V gene end was trimmed by 4 bases and the J gene end by 3 bases; junction bases not matched to a gene: 10. The CDR3 has 16 amino acids. The CDR3 DNA follows: TGTGCCAGTAGTAGCTGGACCCCCAGGGGGACAGATACGCAGTATTTT. This encodes CASSSWTPRGTDTQYF.

V usage is TRBV19 and J usage is TRBJ1-1, with a weak D call TRBD1 (6 bases). The CDR3 runs 12 residues. The V end was cut by 11 bases, the J end by 4 bases, with 14 bases between. In germline, CDR1 is LNHDA, CDR2 SQIVND (reference sequence). DNA for the CDR3: TGTGCCGCGGCGAGGGGGAGCACTGAAGCTTTCTTT. The encoded protein is CAAARGSTEAFF. The variable domain in full, completed from reference TRBV19 and TRBJ1-1, reads DGGITQSPKYLFRKEGQNVTLSCEQNLNHDAMYWYRQDPGQGLRLIYYSQIVNDFQKGDIAEGYSVSREKKESFPLTVTSAQKNPTAFYLCAAARGSTEAFFGQGTRLTVV.

V and J are TRBV5-1 and TRBJ2-1; D unresolved. CDR3 length equals 12 residues. V was clipped by 2 bases and J by 8 bases, with 8 bases between them. The germline gives CDR1 SGHRS, CDR2 YFSETQ. This CDR3 is CASSLQGHEQFF. DNA of the CDR3: TGCGCCAGCAGCTTACAAGGGCATGAGCAGTTCTTC.

The DNA for the CDR3 is TGTGCCAGCTCACCACTGGCCGGGACACCTTACACTGAAGCTTTCTTT. It is translated as CASSPLAGTPYTEAFF. J is TRBJ1-1 and V is TRBV18, with D possibly TRBD1 on 6 matching bases. Germline V lookup: CDR1 KGHSH, CDR2 LQKENI. This CDR3 region has 16 residues. The V gene lost 1 base and the J gene lost 3 bases, with 15 bases spanning the gap. The whole variable domain, filled in from reference TRBV18 and TRBJ1-1, reads NAGVMQNPRHLVRRRGQEARLRCSPMKGHSHVYWYRQLPEEGLKFMVYLQKENIIDESGMPKERFSAEFPKEGPSILRIQQVVRGDSAAYFCASSPLAGTPYTEAFFGQGTRLTVV.